Listed here are 18 T cell receptor beta chains from one sample, sequenced in a study of pediatric ulcerative colitis. The protocol was immunoSEQ multiplex PCR, while the TCRdb copy is restricted to in-frame clones and leaves out a portion. The table shows 50,000 to 65,000 clones, with 85% to 90% occurring only once. Sample: blood. These receptors were obtained from a boy between 10 and 17 years old with severe ulcerative colitis.

This clone has just a few counts. The rearrangement joins TRBV30 to TRBJ1-4; perhaps TRBD1 as D (5 bases). Trimming left V 1 base short and J 0 bases short, with 9 bases between. The CDR3 covers 15 residues. Germline V gene data show CDR1 as GTSNPN and CDR2 as SVGIG (reference sequence). For the CDR3, the DNA is TGTGCCTGGAGTGCACAGGAGACAACTAATGAAAAACTGTTTTTT. This encodes CAWSAQETTNEKLFF.

The genes are TRBV4-1 and TRBJ2-7; 8 nucleotides agree with TRBD2. CDR3 length equals 15 residues. Germline V gene data show CDR1 as MGHRA and CDR2 as YSYEKL. V lost 5 bases, J lost 1 base, and 7 bases stayed unmatched. The CDR3 loop is CASSTEPSGSYEQYF. CDR3 DNA: TGCGCCAGCAGCACCGAGCCTAGCGGGTCCTACGAGCAGTACTTC.

The CDR3 DNA sequence: TGTGCCAGCAGGTACAGGGGTGGAAACACCATATATTTT. Translated: CASRYRGGNTIYF. The chain recombines TRBV6-5 with TRBJ1-3; 7 bases align to TRBD1. Unmatched junction bases numbered 2, after V lost 6 bases and J lost 3 bases. CDR1 MNHEY and CDR2 SVGAGI come from the germline V gene. This CDR3 has 13 residues.

The sample holds one count of this clone. In DNA form, the CDR3 reads TGTGCCAGCTCGCCGACTAGCGGGAGAAACACCGGGGAGCTGTTTTTT. This translates into CASSPTSGRNTGELFF. V usage is TRBV18 and J usage is TRBJ2-2; 12 bases align to TRBD2. The ends lost 6 bases at V and 2 bases at J; junction bases unmatched: 4. The CDR3 contains 16 residues. CDR1 is KGHSH and CDR2 is LQKENI in the germline V gene.

The V and J genes are TRBV28 and TRBJ2-3, with TRBD2 identical over 13 bases. This CDR3 is built from 17 residues. The V gene end was trimmed by 6 bases and the J gene end by 3 bases; junction bases not matched to a gene: 9. The germline CDR1 and CDR2 sequences are MDHEN and SYDVKM. The CDR3 loop is CASSSPEGLAGTDTQYF. CDR3 bases: TGTGCCAGCAGCTCACCCGAGGGACTAGCGGGAACAGATACGCAGTATTTT.

The V and J genes are TRBV27 and TRBJ1-5; D possibly corresponds to TRBD1 (5 bases). Between the trimmed V and J ends, which lost 6 bases and 0 bases, there was a span of 15 bases. Germline loops: CDR1 MNHEY, CDR2 SMNVEV (reference sequence). The CDR3 has 16 residues. The chain's CDR3 is CASSMGVGYSNQPQHF. The CDR3 bases are TGTGCCAGCAGCATGGGGGTAGGCTATAGCAATCAGCCCCAGCATTTT.

V is TRBV4-1 and J is TRBJ1-2; 9 bases line up with TRBD1. Germline V gives CDR1 MGHRA, CDR2 YSYEKL. The CDR3 is made up of 19 amino acids. J was trimmed by 8 bases and V by 1 base; bases with no gene match: 20. CDR3 nucleotide sequence: TGCGCCAGCAGCCAAGCTGGGACAGGGTCCCTCATTATCGATGGCGGCTACACCTTC. This gives the protein CASSQAGTGSLIIDGGYTF.

DNA for the CDR3: TGTGCCAGTAGTATCAACACCGGTCGCTCTGGAAACACCATATATTTT. Residues: CASSINTGRSGNTIYF. The chain employs TRBV19 and TRBJ1-3; D unclear. The CDR3 has 16 residues. CDR1 and CDR2 from the germline V gene are LNHDA and SQIVND (reference sequence). Trimming took 3 bases from V and 0 from J, leaving 12 bases between them.

This clone was found a few times. The chain combines TRBV19 with TRBJ1-2; D is ambiguous. V lost 8 bases and J lost 5, with 9 bases in between. This CDR3 has 11 residues. Germline V CDR1 and CDR2: LNHDA, SQIVND (reference sequence). The CDR3 coding sequence is TGTGCCAGTTCCAACGCATATGGCTACACCTTC. Encoded protein: CASSNAYGYTF.

The gene calls are TRBV19 and TRBJ1-1; D gene unclear. Germline lookup yields CDR1 LNHDA and CDR2 SQIVND (reference sequence). CDR3 size: 13 residues. V shed 3 bases and J shed 5 bases, with 10 bases lying between them. The CDR3 here is CASSIGETTEAFF. The CDR3 nucleotides are TGTGCCAGTAGTATCGGAGAGACTACTGAAGCTTTCTTT.

As concerns this clone: The DNA is left out, because the CDR3 cannot be placed on it with certainty; the CDR3 is given as TCRdb lists it. The chain recombines TRBV6-4 with TRBJ2-2. The CDR3 sequence runs 17 residues, both termini included. CDR1 and CDR2 from the germline V gene are MRHNA and SNTAGT. This CDR3 reads CASSDRLSGPNTGELFF.

This clone is judged medium-sized. The J gene is TRBJ2-1, the V gene TRBV29-1; possible D gene TRBD2, 5 bases. Germline CDR1 and CDR2: SQVTM and ANQGSEA. With 7 bases removed from V and 5 bases from J, the gap between germline ends came to 9 bases. The CDR3 runs 11 residues. The chain's CDR3 is CSGGKHNEQFF. The CDR3 DNA sequence: TGCAGCGGAGGGAAACACAATGAGCAGTTCTTC.

This clone was seen a handful of times. The chain recombines TRBV30 with TRBJ1-1, with unresolved D. Germline V gives CDR1 GTSNPN, CDR2 SVGIG (reference sequence). The CDR3 runs to 12 residues. V lost 4 bases and J 7 bases, leaving 13 bases between the germline ends. The CDR3 reads CAWNVGMGEAFF. DNA for the CDR3: TGTGCCTGGAACGTCGGTATGGGTGAAGCTTTCTTT.

This chain connects TRBV5-1 to TRBJ2-1, with D perhaps assigned TRBD1 or TRBD2 (5 bases each). Germline lookup yields CDR1 SGHRS and CDR2 YFSETQ. The CDR3 runs to 16 residues. The V end lost 1 base, the J end lost 0 bases, and 11 bases lay between the germline ends. CDR3 amino acids: CASSLQGEISYNEQFF. DNA of the CDR3: TGCGCCAGCAGCTTGCAGGGAGAGATCTCCTACAATGAGCAGTTCTTC.

V usage is TRBV6-5 and J usage is TRBJ1-1; D uncertain. The CDR3 has 15 residues. Germline assignment: CDR1 MNHEY and CDR2 SVGAGI. Trimming took off 1 base at V and 0 bases at J, with 9 bases between the two ends. The DNA of the CDR3 is TGTGCCAGCAGTTACTTCGGTGGGGTGAACACTGAAGCTTTCTTT. Translation: CASSYFGGVNTEAFF.

This clone came up a few times. The V gene is TRBV27, the J gene TRBJ2-7, with TRBD2 identical over 10 bases. In germline, CDR1 is MNHEY, CDR2 SMNVEV (reference sequence). There are 14 residues in the CDR3. Trimming removed 2 bases from V and 3 bases from J; junction bases left unmatched: 1. The CDR3 region has the DNA TGTGCCAGCAGTTTAAAGCGGGAGGGCTACGAGCAGTACTTC. The encoded protein is CASSLKREGYEQYF.

A single count supports this clone. The rearrangement links TRBV19 to TRBJ2-2; possibly TRBD1 for D (6 bases). The germline gives CDR1 LNHDA, CDR2 SQIVND (reference sequence). This CDR3 has 20 residues. V dropped 4 bases and J dropped 0 bases, with 24 bases sitting between them. The CDR3 DNA reads as TGTGCCAGTAGTAGACCGAAGGGACAAATCTTGACAGCGAACACCGGGGAGCTGTTTTTT. It encodes CASSRPKGQILTANTGELFF.

The V gene is TRBV7-2, the J gene TRBJ2-5; D uncertain. CDR1 is SGHTA, CDR2 FQGNSA, per germline. CDR3 length equals 15 residues. The V end was cut by 5 bases, the J end by 0 bases, with 13 bases between. The CDR3 nucleotides read TGTGCCAGCAGCCCAGCCGACTGGAACCAAGAGACCCAGTACTTC. It encodes CASSPADWNQETQYF.